Shown below are 28 T cell receptor beta chains from a single sample sequenced in a study of CD8 T cells in ankylosing spondylitis. MiXCR, run by TCRdb on the 5' RACE reads, gives a single entry per CDR3 protein. The data hold 150,000 to 250,000 distinct CDR3 sequences, with roughly 13% observed a single time. The sequencing sample was made of blood, either unsorted or a sorted T cell fraction (not recorded which). These TCRs come from a male donor with ankylosing spondylitis or in good health (not recorded which).

This sequence joins TRBV21-1 and TRBJ2-5; TRBD2 reflects the table's D call only, with no check against the DNA. TRBV21-1 is reported as a pseudogene. The CDR3 sequence is 16 residues long. CDR3 coding DNA: TGTGCCAGCAGCAAAGAACCTATCGGGGTTCGAGAGACCCAGTACTTC. Amino acid sequence: CASSKEPIGVRETQYF.

The DNA of the CDR3 is TGTGCCAGCAGCCCCGAACTGGAAAGCCCGACCGGGGAGCTGTTTTTT. Encoded protein: CASSPELESPTGELFF. The chain joins TRBV3-1 to TRBJ2-2; D is undetermined. Germline V gene sequence: CDR1 LGHDT, CDR2 YNNKEL (reference sequence). With 4 bases removed from V and 5 bases from J, the gap between germline ends came to 17 bases. CDR3 length: 16 amino acids.

This clonotype was seen more than once but under ten times. The chain carries TRBV7-6 and TRBJ1-1; maybe TRBD1 (6 bases). Germline CDR1 reads SGHVS; CDR2 reads FNYEAQ. Trimming left V 2 bases short and J 4 bases short, with 11 bases between. The CDR3 runs 14 residues. The CDR3 reads CASSLSGGSTEAFF. The CDR3 region has the DNA TGTGCCAGCAGCTTAAGTGGGGGCAGCACTGAAGCTTTCTTT.

This clonotype appeared a few times. The gene calls are TRBV4-1 and TRBJ2-1; 10 nucleotides match TRBD2. The germline CDR1 and CDR2 sequences are MGHRA and YSYEKL. V shed 4 bases and J 4 bases; nucleotides not matched to a gene: 7. The CDR3 covers 16 residues. The DNA of the CDR3 is TGCGCCAGCAGCCGAACAAGCGGGGGGGCTTACAATGAGCAGTTCTTC. Translated, it gives CASSRTSGGAYNEQFF.

This clonotype was counted a few times. The chain is built from TRBV4-1 and TRBJ1-1; a possible D gene is TRBD1 (5 bases). The germline V gene has CDR1 MGHRA and CDR2 YSYEKL. Trimming stripped 5 bases from V and 4 bases from J, with 14 bases between. The CDR3 has 14 amino acids. The CDR3 DNA reads TGCGCCAGCAGCGATTTCCTGGGGACCACTGAAGCTTTCTTT. It is translated as CASSDFLGTTEAFF.

This clonotype was picked up many times. This chain joins TRBV5-1 and TRBJ2-1; D is ambiguous. Trimming took off 1 base at V and 6 bases at J, with 2 bases between the two ends. CDR1 and CDR2 from the germline V gene are SGHRS and YFSETQ. CDR3 length equals 11 residues. CDR3 sequence: CASSLTNEQFF. CDR3 in DNA: TGCGCCAGCAGCTTGACCAATGAGCAGTTCTTC.

This clonotype was observed a handful of times. The rearrangement links TRBV28 to TRBJ2-7; D possibly uses TRBD1 or TRBD2 (5 bases each). Trimming removed 10 bases at V and 2 bases at J, with 30 bases between. The CDR3 sequence is 18 residues long. In germline, CDR1 is MDHEN, CDR2 SYDVKM. The CDR3 bases are TGTGCCACTCCACTGGGACCCGACCGCACAGGAATCGCCTACGAGCAGTACTTC. This encodes CATPLGPDRTGIAYEQYF.

The sample holds a few counts of this clonotype. The gene calls are TRBV5-1 and TRBJ2-5; D is possibly TRBD2 (5 bases). Germline V gene data show CDR1 as SGHRS and CDR2 as YFSETQ. This CDR3 region has 13 residues. The ends were cut back, 3 bases at V and 3 bases at J, with 9 bases in the middle. CDR3 nucleotide sequence: TGCGCCAGCAGCTCGGAGAGGGAAGAGACCCAGTACTTC. Its protein is CASSSEREETQYF.

There are a few counts of this clonotype. The gene calls are TRBV4-1 and TRBJ2-1; 12 positions match TRBD2. Trimming took 4 bases from V and 9 from J; bases not matched to a gene: 13. Germline V gene data show CDR1 as MGHRA and CDR2 as YSYEKL. This CDR3 has 17 residues. For the CDR3, the DNA is TGCGCCAGCAGCCCAGGAGGGCTAGCGGGAGGGCGTGGTGAGCAGTTCTTC. Residues: CASSPGGLAGGRGEQFF.

This clonotype was found a few times. This chain connects TRBV27 to TRBJ2-2; no reliable D call. Trimming left V 0 bases short and J 7 bases short, with 3 bases between. Germline lookup yields CDR1 MNHEY and CDR2 SMNVEV (reference sequence). The CDR3 has 12 amino acids. CDR3 residues: CASSLSLGELFF. Written as DNA, the CDR3 is TGTGCCAGCAGTTTATCCCTCGGGGAGCTGTTTTTT.

The chain is built from TRBV19 and TRBJ1-1; TRBD1 matches 8 bases. The germline V gene encodes CDR1 LNHDA and CDR2 SQIVND (reference sequence). This CDR3 spans 12 amino acids. Trimming at V came to 7 bases and at J to 5 bases, leaving 3 bases not matched to a gene. The CDR3 is CASKQGVTEAFF. The CDR3 coding sequence is TGTGCCAGTAAACAGGGGGTAACTGAAGCTTTCTTT.

In its sample, this clonotype was seen a few times. The chain links TRBV30 to TRBJ2-3; possibly TRBD2 for D (6 bases). Deletions cut 4 bases from V and 3 bases from J, with 11 bases between. Germline V gene lookup returns CDR1 GTSNPN and CDR2 SVGIG (reference sequence). The CDR3 is 13 residues long. The CDR3 spells CAWNWGLTDTQYF. The CDR3 DNA is TGTGCCTGGAATTGGGGACTTACAGATACGCAGTATTTT.

A few counts support this clonotype. The chain employs TRBV12-3 or TRBV12-4 and TRBJ1-2; tentatively, D is TRBD1 (6 bases). The CDR3 has 13 residues. Trimming shortened V by 5 bases and J by 3 bases, and 10 bases separated the two germline ends. This CDR3 is CASSPGADYGYTF. CDR3 nucleotide sequence: TGTGCCAGCAGTCCGGGGGCTGACTATGGCTACACCTTC.

The V and J genes are TRBV27 and TRBJ1-4; D is unresolved. CDR3 length equals 14 residues. Germline CDR1 reads MNHEY; CDR2 reads SMNVEV (reference sequence). Trimming took off 4 bases at V and 3 bases at J, with 9 bases between the two ends. CDR3 sequence: CASSSLAPNEKLFF. The DNA for the CDR3 is TGTGCCAGCAGTTCCCTGGCCCCTAATGAAAAACTGTTTTTT.

The chain uses TRBV11-2 and TRBJ2-5; 11 bases are a match to TRBD2. Germline CDR1 and CDR2: SGHAT and FQNNGV. The V and J ends lost 1 base and 2 bases, in that order; junction bases with no gene match: 3. This CDR3 is built from 16 residues. The CDR3 here is CASSLGLAGGQETQYF. CDR3 coding DNA: TGTGCCAGCAGCTTAGGTCTAGCGGGGGGTCAAGAGACCCAGTACTTC.

This chain uses TRBV27 with TRBJ2-6; 8 bases agree with TRBD1. In germline, CDR1 is MNHEY, CDR2 SMNVEV (reference sequence). This CDR3 has 18 amino acids. Trimming took 3 bases from V and 2 from J; bases not matched to a gene: 9. The CDR3 DNA reads as TGTGCCAGCAGTTTGGGAATGCAGGGGGCAGCTGGGGCCAACGTCCTGACTTTC. It yields the protein CASSLGMQGAAGANVLTF. The entire variable domain, with the rest obtained from reference TRBV27 and TRBJ2-6, is as follows: EAQVTQNPRYLITVTGKKLTVTCSQNMNHEYMSWYRQDPGLGLRQIYYSMNVEVTDKGDVPEGYKVSRKEKRNFPLILESPSPNQTSLYFCASSLGMQGAAGANVLTFGAGSRLTVL.

V usage is TRBV5-1 and J usage is TRBJ2-1; the D gene is possibly TRBD2 (5 bases). The CDR3 runs to 14 residues. The germline V gene has CDR1 SGHRS and CDR2 YFSETQ. Between the trimmed V and J ends, which lost 0 bases and 7 bases, there was a span of 11 bases. CDR3 DNA sequence: TGCGCCAGCAGCTTGGGGACTCAAAGGAATGAGCAGTTCTTC. This encodes CASSLGTQRNEQFF.

This clonotype has more than one count but fewer than ten. The genes are TRBV25-1 and TRBJ1-1, with a possible D match to TRBD1 (5 bases). V was trimmed by 3 bases and J by 1 base, leaving 6 bases between them. The germline V gene encodes CDR1 MGHDK and CDR2 SYGVNS. This CDR3 is built from 13 residues. CDR3 bases: TGTGCCAGCAGTGACCAGGGGAACACTGAAGCTTTCTTT. This codes for CASSDQGNTEAFF.

The rearrangement joins TRBV2 to TRBJ2-2; 8 nucleotides agree with TRBD1. J lost 5 bases, V lost 4 bases, and 6 bases had no gene match. Germline V gene data show CDR1 as SNHLY and CDR2 as FYNNEI. This CDR3 has 15 amino acids. CDR3 amino acids: CASSGGTGGTGELFF. Here the CDR3 DNA reads TGTGCCAGCAGTGGCGGGACAGGTGGGACCGGGGAGCTGTTTTTT.

A few counts support this clonotype. In DNA, the CDR3 is TGTGCCAGCAGTACCGGGACTGGGTACGAGCAGTACTTC. This sequence encodes CASSTGTGYEQYF. This chain links TRBV27 with TRBJ2-7; TRBD2 is a possible D gene (6 bases). CDR1 is MNHEY, CDR2 SMNVEV, per germline (reference sequence). Trimming removed 5 bases at V and 4 bases at J, with 12 bases between. The CDR3 covers 13 residues.

V is TRBV12-3 or TRBV12-4 and J is TRBJ1-2; 7 positions match TRBD1. The CDR3 sequence is 15 residues long. The V gene end was trimmed by 8 bases and the J gene end by 2 bases; junction bases not matched to a gene: 11. CDR3 residues: CASLGPGQRNYGYTF. In nucleotides, the CDR3 is TGTGCCAGCTTAGGCCCGGGACAGCGGAACTATGGCTACACCTTC.

This clonotype has a count of ten or more. This chain uses TRBV29-1 with TRBJ2-2; the match to TRBD1 covers 7 bases. Germline CDR1 SQVTM, CDR2 ANQGSEA. V shed 7 bases, J shed 0 bases, and the junction held 2 bases outside the gene matches. This CDR3 has 13 residues. The CDR3 sequence: CSAGQANTGELFF. As DNA, the CDR3 is TGCAGCGCTGGACAGGCGAACACCGGGGAGCTGTTTTTT.

The rearrangement joins TRBV29-1 to TRBJ2-7, with D possibly matching TRBD1 (7 bases). Between the trimmed V and J ends, which lost 7 bases and 2 bases, there was a span of 9 bases. Looked up from germline, CDR1 is SQVTM and CDR2 is ANQGSEA. The CDR3 covers 11 residues. DNA of the CDR3: TGCAGCGCCAGGGGGGCCTACGAGCAGTACTTC. Protein: CSARGAYEQYF.

This chain joins TRBV9 and TRBJ2-1, with TRBD2 identical over 8 bases. The V and J ends lost 0 bases and 7 bases, in that order; junction bases with no gene match: 9. CDR1 is SGDLS and CDR2 is YYNGEE in the germline V gene. This CDR3 spans 16 amino acids. This chain's CDR3 is CASSVGTGGPGNEQFF. The CDR3 nucleotides are TGTGCCAGCAGCGTAGGGACGGGAGGGCCGGGTAATGAGCAGTTCTTC.

V is TRBV12-3 or TRBV12-4 and J is TRBJ1-1; no firm D call. Trimming stripped 6 bases from V and 1 base from J, with 9 bases between. The CDR3 contains 13 residues. The CDR3 is CASSFTPNTEAFF. CDR3 sequence (DNA): TGTGCCAGCAGCTTTACCCCGAACACTGAAGCTTTCTTT.

The V and J genes are TRBV6-5 and TRBJ2-5; tentative D call: TRBD1 (6 bases). CDR1 MNHEY and CDR2 SVGAGI come from the germline V gene. The CDR3 sequence is 15 residues long. Trimming took off 4 bases at V and 2 bases at J, with 14 bases between the two ends. The CDR3 sequence is CASSFNMDRQETQYF. The CDR3, as DNA: TGTGCCAGCAGTTTTAACATGGACAGACAAGAGACCCAGTACTTC.

This chain joins TRBV6-1 and TRBJ2-2; D possibly uses TRBD1 or TRBD2 (5 bases each). This CDR3 has 15 amino acids. V lost 10 bases, J lost 3 bases, and 18 bases lay in between. Germline V gene data show CDR1 as MNHNS and CDR2 as SASEGT. CDR3 protein: CAIKGSGVDTGELFF. The CDR3 region has the DNA TGTGCCATCAAGGGGAGCGGAGTCGACACCGGGGAGCTGTTTTTT.

There are a few counts of this clonotype. This chain joins TRBV5-1 and TRBJ1-4; D ambiguous. Trimming removed 2 bases at V and 3 bases at J, with 11 bases between. This CDR3 has 15 amino acids. CDR1 and CDR2 (germline): SGHRS, YFSETQ. The CDR3 DNA reads TGCGCCAGCAGCTTCTGGGGAGACCCTAATGAAAAACTGTTTTTT. Encoded protein: CASSFWGDPNEKLFF.